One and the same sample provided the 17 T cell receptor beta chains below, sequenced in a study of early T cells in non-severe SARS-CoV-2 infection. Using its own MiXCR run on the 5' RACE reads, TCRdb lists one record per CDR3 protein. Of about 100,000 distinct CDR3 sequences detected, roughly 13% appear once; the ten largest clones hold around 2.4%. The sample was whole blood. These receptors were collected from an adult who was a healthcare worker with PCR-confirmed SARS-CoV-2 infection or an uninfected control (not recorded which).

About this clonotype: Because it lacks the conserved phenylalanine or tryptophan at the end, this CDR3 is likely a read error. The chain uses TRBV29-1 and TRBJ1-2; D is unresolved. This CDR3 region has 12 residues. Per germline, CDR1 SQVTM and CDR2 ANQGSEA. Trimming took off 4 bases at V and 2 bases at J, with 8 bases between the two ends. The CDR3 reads CSVGGYNYGYTS. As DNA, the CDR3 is TGCAGCGTTGGGGGATACAACTATGGCTACACCTCC.

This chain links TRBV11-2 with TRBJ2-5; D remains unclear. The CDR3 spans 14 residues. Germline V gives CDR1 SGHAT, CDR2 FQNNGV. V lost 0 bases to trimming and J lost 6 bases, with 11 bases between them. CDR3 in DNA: TGTGCCAGCAGCTTAGATCTCATGGGCCAGACCCAGTACTTC. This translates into CASSLDLMGQTQYF.

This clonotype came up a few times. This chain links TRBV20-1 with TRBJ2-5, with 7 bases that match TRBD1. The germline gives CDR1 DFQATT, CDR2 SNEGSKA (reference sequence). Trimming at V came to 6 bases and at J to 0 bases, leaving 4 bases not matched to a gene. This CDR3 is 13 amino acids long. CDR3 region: CSAPGQDQETQYF. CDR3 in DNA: TGCAGTGCCCCCGGACAGGACCAAGAGACCCAGTACTTC.

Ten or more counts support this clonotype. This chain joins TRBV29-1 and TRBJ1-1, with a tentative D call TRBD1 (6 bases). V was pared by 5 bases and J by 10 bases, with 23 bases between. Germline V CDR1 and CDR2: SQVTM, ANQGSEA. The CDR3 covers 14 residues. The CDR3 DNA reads TGCAGCGTTAAAAGACGGGGGGAACAGGGTTCAGCTTTCTTT. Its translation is CSVKRRGEQGSAFF.

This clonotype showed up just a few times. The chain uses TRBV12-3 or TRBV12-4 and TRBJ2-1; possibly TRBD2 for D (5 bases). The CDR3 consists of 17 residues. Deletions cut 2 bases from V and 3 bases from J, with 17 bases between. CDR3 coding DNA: TGTGCCAGCAGTTTATTTCTTAACGGGGAAATCTACAATGAGCAGTTCTTC. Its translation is CASSLFLNGEIYNEQFF.

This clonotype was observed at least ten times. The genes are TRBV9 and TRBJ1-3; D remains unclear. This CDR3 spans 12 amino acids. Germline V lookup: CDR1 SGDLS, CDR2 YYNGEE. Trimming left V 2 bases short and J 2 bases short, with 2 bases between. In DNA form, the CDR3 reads TGTGCCAGCAGCGTCACTGGAAACACCATATATTTT. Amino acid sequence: CASSVTGNTIYF.

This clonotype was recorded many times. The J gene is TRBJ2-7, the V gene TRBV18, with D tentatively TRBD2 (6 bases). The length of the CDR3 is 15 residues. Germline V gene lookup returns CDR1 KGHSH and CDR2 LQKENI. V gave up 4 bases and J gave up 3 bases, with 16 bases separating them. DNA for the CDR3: TGTGCCAGCTCACGGACCGGGATCGGGGGCTACGAGCAGTACTTC. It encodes CASSRTGIGGYEQYF. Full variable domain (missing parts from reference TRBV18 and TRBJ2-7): NAGVMQNPRHLVRRRGQEARLRCSPMKGHSHVYWYRQLPEEGLKFMVYLQKENIIDESGMPKERFSAEFPKEGPSILRIQQVVRGDSAAYFCASSRTGIGGYEQYFGPGTRLTVT.

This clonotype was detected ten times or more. The DNA of the CDR3 is TGTGCCAGCAGCTTAGGTACGGGAGAGCAGTACTTC. It codes for CASSLGTGEQYF. This rearrangement joins TRBV11-2 to TRBJ2-7, with TRBD2 as a possible D gene (5 bases). V was clipped by 1 base and J by 7 bases, with 8 bases between them. The CDR3 is made up of 12 amino acids. Germline V gene sequence: CDR1 SGHAT, CDR2 FQNNGV.

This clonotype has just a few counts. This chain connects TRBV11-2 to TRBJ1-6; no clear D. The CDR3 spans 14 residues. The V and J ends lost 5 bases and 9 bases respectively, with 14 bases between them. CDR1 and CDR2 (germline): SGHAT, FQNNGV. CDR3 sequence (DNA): TGTGCCAGCAGCCCCTACGGAGAGGTTTCACCCCTCCACTTT. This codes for CASSPYGEVSPLHF.

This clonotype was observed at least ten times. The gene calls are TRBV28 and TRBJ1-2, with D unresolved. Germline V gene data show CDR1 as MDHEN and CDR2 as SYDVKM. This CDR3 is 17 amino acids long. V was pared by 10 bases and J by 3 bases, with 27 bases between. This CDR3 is CATYDPRRMEGDYGYTF. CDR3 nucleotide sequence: TGTGCCACCTATGACCCACGTCGTATGGAGGGCGACTATGGCTACACCTTC.

This CDR3 is CSVYGTEAGYTF. The CDR3 nucleotides read TGCAGTGTCTACGGGACCGAAGCTGGCTACACCTTC. This chain joins TRBV20-1 and TRBJ1-2; possibly TRBD1 for D (5 bases). The germline CDR1 and CDR2 sequences are DFQATT and SNEGSKA (reference sequence). The CDR3 covers 12 residues. The V end was cut by 7 bases, the J end by 7 bases, with 16 bases between.

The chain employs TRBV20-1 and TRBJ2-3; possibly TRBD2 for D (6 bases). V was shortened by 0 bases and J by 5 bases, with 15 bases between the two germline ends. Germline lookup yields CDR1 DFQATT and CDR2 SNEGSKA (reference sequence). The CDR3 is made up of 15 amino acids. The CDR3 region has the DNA TGCAGTGCTAGAGATTCTACTAGCTCCGTAGATACGCAGTATTTT. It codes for CSARDSTSSVDTQYF.

The CDR3 spells CASSIDPSPSTGDTQYF. CDR3 DNA sequence: TGTGCCAGTAGTATAGATCCGTCACCTTCAACCGGAGATACGCAGTATTTT. The chain employs TRBV19 and TRBJ2-3; no clear D. Germline lookup yields CDR1 LNHDA and CDR2 SQIVND (reference sequence). There are 17 residues in the CDR3. V shed 0 bases and J shed 5 bases, with 18 bases lying between them.

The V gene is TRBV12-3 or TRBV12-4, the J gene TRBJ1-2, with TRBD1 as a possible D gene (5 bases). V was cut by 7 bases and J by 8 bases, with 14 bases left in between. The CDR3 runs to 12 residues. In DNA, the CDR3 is TGTGCCAGCACCTTGGAGGGGCGAGGCTACACCTTC. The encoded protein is CASTLEGRGYTF.

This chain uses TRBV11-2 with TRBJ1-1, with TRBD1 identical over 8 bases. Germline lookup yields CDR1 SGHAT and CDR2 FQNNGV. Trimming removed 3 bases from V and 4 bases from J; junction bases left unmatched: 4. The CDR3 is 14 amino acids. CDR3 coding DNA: TGTGCCAGCAGCTTTCGGACAGGGAGCACTGAAGCTTTCTTT. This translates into CASSFRTGSTEAFF.

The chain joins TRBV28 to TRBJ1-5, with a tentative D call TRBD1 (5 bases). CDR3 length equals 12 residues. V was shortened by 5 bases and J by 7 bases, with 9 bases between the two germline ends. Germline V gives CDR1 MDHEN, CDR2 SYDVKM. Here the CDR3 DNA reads TGTGCCAGCAGTCCCGGGACGCAGCCCCAGCATTTT. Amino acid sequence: CASSPGTQPQHF.

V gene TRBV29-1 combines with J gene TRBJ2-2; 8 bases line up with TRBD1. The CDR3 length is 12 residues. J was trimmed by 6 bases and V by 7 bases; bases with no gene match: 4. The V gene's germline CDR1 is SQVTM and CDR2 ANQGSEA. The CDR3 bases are TGCAGCGGCTCACAGGGGGCCGGGGAGCTGTTTTTT. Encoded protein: CSGSQGAGELFF.